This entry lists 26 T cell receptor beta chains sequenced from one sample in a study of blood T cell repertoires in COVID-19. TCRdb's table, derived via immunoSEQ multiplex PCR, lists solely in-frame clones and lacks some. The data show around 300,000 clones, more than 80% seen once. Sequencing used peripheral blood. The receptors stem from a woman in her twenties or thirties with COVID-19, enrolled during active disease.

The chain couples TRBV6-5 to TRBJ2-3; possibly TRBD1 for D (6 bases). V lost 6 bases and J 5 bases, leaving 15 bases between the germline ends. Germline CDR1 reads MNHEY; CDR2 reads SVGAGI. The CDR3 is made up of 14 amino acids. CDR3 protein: CASRGAGGRDTQYF. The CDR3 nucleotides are TGTGCCAGCAGGGGGGCTGGAGGTAGAGATACGCAGTATTTT.

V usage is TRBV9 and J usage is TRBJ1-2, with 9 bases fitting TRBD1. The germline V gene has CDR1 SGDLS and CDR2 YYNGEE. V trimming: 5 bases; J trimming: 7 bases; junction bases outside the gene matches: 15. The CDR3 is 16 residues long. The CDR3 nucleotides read TGTGCCAGCAGAGCCGGGACAGGGTCAGGGACGGTTGGCTACACCTTC. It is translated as CASRAGTGSGTVGYTF.

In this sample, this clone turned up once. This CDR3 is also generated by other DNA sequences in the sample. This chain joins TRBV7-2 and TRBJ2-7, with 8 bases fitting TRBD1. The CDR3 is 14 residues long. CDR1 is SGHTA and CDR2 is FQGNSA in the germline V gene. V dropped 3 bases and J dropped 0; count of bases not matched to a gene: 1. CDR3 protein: CASSFDRGSYEQYF. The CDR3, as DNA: TGTGCCAGCAGCTTCGACAGGGGCTCCTACGAGCAGTACTTC.

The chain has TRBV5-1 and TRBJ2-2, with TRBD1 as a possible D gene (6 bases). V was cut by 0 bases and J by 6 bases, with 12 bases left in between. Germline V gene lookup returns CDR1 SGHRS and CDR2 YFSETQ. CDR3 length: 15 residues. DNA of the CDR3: TGCGCCAGCAGCTTGGTGTCAGGGGTACCCGGGGAGCTGTTTTTT. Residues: CASSLVSGVPGELFF.

CDR3 coding DNA: TGTGCCAGTAGTCTCTCCTGGACAGGGGCCCTTTTTGAGGGCCTGTACGAGCAGTACTTC. Its protein product is CASSLSWTGALFEGLYEQYF. The chain recombines TRBV19 with TRBJ2-7; 9 bases line up with TRBD1. The CDR3 has 20 residues. Germline V gives CDR1 LNHDA, CDR2 SQIVND (reference sequence). The V segment lost 5 bases and the J segment 4 bases; nucleotides outside the gene matches: 24.

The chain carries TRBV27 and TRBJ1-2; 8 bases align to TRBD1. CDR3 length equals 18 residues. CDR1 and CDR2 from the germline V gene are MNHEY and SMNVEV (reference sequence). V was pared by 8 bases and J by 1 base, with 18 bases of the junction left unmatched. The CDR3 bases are TGTGCCAGCGGTGCCTCTAGGACAGGGCTATTATTTAACTATGGCTACACCTTC. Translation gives CASGASRTGLLFNYGYTF.

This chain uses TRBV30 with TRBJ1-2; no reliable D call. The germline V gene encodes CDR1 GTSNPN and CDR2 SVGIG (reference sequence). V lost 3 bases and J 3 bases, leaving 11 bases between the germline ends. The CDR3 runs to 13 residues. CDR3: CAWRVGRDYGYTF. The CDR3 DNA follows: TGTGCCTGGAGGGTTGGGAGGGACTATGGCTACACCTTC.

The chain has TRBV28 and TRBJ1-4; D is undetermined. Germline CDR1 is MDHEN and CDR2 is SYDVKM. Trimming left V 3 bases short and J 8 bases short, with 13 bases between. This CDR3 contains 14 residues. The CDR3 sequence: CASSFIKLNEKLFF. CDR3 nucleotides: TGTGCCAGCAGTTTCATTAAACTTAACGAAAAACTGTTTTTT.

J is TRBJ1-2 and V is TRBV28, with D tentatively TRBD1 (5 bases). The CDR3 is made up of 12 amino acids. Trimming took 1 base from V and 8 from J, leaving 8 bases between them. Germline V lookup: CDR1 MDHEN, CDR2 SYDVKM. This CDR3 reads CASSLSGQGYTF. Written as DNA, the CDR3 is TGTGCCAGCAGTTTATCAGGACAAGGCTACACCTTC.

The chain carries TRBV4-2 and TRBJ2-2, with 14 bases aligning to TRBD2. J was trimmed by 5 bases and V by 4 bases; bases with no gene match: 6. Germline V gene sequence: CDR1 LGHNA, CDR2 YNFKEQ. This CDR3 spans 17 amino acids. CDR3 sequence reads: CASSRGLAGARTGELFF. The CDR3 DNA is TGTGCCAGCAGCCGGGGACTAGCGGGAGCTCGGACCGGGGAGCTGTTTTTT.

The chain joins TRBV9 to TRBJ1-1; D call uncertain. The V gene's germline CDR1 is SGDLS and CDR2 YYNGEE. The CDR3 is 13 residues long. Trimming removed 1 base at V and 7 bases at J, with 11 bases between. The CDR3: CASSVNALSEAFF. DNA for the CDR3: TGTGCCAGCAGCGTAAACGCCCTGAGTGAAGCTTTCTTT.

CDR3 residues: CSVETDYGYTF. The CDR3 region has the DNA TGCAGCGTTGAAACAGACTATGGCTACACCTTC. The chain has TRBV29-1 and TRBJ1-2; D is uncertain. The CDR3 spans 11 residues. V gave up 2 bases and J gave up 3 bases, with 4 bases separating them. Germline V gene data show CDR1 as SQVTM and CDR2 as ANQGSEA.

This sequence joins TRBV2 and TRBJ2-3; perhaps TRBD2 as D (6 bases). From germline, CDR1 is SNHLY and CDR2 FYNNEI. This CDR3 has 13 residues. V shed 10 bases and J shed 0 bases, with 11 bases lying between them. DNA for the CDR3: TGTGCCATCGGGACTTTCAGCACAGATACGCAGTATTTT. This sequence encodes CAIGTFSTDTQYF.

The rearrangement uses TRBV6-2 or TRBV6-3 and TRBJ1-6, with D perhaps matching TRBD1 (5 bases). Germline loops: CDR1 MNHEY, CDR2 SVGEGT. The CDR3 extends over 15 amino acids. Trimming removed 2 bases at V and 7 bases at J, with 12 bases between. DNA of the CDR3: TGTGCCAGCAGTTACCGGGACTTCCCGAATTCACCCCTCCACTTT. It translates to CASSYRDFPNSPLHF.

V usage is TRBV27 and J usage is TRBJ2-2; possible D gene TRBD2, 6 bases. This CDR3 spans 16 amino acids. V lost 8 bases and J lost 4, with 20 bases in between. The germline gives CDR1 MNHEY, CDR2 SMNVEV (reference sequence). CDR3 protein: CASGELFGGSTGELFF. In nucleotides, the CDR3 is TGTGCCAGCGGGGAACTGTTCGGGGGTAGCACCGGGGAGCTGTTTTTT.

CDR3 residues: CASSYDRHRGTHEQYF. DNA of the CDR3: TGTGCCAGCAGTTACGACAGACACAGGGGGACCCACGAGCAGTACTTC. The chain recombines TRBV6-5 with TRBJ2-7; TRBD1 agrees at 8 bases. Germline lookup yields CDR1 MNHEY and CDR2 SVGAGI. CDR3 length: 16 amino acids. The V gene end was trimmed by 2 bases and the J gene end by 5 bases; junction bases not matched to a gene: 11.

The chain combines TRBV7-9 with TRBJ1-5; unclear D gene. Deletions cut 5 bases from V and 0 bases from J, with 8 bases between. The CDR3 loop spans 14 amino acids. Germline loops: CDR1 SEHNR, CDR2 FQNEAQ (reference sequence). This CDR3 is CASSPLLSNQPQHF. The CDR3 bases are TGTGCCAGCAGCCCTCTTCTTAGCAATCAGCCCCAGCATTTT.

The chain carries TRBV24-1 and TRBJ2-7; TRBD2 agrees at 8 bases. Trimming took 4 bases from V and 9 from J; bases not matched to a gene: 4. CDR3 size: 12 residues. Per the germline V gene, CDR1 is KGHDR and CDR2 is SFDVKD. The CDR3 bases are TGTGCCACCAGTGACTCGGGGGGGGTGCAGTACTTC. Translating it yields CATSDSGGVQYF.

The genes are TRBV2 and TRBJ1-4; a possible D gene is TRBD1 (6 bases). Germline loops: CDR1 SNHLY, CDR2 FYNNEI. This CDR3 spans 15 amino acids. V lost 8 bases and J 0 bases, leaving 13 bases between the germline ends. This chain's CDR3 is CASSLNRATNEKLFF. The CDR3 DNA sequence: TGTGCCAGCTCATTGAACAGGGCAACTAATGAAAAACTGTTTTTT. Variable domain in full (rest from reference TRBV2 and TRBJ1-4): EPEVTQTPSHQVTQMGQEVILRCVPISNHLYFYWYRQILGQKVEFLVSFYNNEISEKSEIFDDQFSVERPDGSNFTLKIRSTKLEDSAMYFCASSLNRATNEKLFFGSGTQLSVL.

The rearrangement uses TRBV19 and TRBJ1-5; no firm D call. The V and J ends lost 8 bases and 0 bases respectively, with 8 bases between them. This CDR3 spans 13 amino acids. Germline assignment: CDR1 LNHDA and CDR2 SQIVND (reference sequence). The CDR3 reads CASQRYSNQPQHF. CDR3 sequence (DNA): TGTGCCAGTCAACGGTATAGCAATCAGCCCCAGCATTTT. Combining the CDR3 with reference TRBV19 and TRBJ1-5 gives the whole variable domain DGGITQSPKYLFRKEGQNVTLSCEQNLNHDAMYWYRQDPGQGLRLIYYSQIVNDFQKGDIAEGYSVSREKKESFPLTVTSAQKNPTAFYLCASQRYSNQPQHFGDGTRLSIL.

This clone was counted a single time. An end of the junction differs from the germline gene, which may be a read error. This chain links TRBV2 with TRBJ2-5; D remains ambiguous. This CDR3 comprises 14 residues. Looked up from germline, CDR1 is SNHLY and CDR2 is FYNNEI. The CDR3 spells CASSEGGGQETQYF. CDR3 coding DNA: TGTGCCAGCAGCGAAGGTGGCGGCCAAGAGACCCAGTACTTC.

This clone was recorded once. As DNA, the CDR3 is TGTGCCAGCAGCTTTAGTGGACAGGGGGCTCCGTTCTTC. It yields the protein CASSFSGQGAPFF. V is TRBV7-9 and J is TRBJ2-1; TRBD1 agrees at 11 bases. Germline values: CDR1 SEHNR, CDR2 FQNEAQ (reference sequence). CDR3 size: 13 residues. The junction had 7 bases not matched to a gene; V was cut back by 3 bases and J by 15 bases.

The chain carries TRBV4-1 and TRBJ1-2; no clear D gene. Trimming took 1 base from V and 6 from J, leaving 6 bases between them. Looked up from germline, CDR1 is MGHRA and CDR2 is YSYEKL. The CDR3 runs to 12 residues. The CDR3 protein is CASSQGSDGYTF. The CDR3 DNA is TGCGCCAGCAGCCAAGGTAGCGATGGCTACACCTTC.

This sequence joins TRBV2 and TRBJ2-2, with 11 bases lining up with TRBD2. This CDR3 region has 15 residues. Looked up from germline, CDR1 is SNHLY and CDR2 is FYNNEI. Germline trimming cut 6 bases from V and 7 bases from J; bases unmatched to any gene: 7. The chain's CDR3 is CASSLTSGNGGELFF. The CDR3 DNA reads TGTGCCAGCAGCTTGACTAGCGGGAATGGCGGGGAGCTGTTTTTT.

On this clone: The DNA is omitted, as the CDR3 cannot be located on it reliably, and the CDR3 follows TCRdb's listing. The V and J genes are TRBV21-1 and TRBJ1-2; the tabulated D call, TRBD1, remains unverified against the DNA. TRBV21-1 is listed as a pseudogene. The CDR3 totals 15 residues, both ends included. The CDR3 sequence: CASTPFGTGSYGYTF.

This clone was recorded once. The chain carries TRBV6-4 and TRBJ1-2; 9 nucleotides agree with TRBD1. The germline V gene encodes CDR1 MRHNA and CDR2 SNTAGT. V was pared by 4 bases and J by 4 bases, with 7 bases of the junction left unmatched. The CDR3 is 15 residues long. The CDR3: CASSASGQGSYGYTF. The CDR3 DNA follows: TGTGCCAGCAGTGCCTCGGGACAGGGCTCCTATGGCTACACCTTC.